The TCR beta chain described here comes from a study of blood T cell repertoires in COVID-19. TCRdb keeps only in-frame clones here, not all; method: immunoSEQ multiplex PCR. The sample has hundreds of thousands of clones, about 91% seen once. V gave up 3 bases and J gave up 0 bases; unmatched junction bases: 5. The germline V gene encodes CDR1 DFQATT and CDR2 SNEGSKA (reference sequence). This CDR3 has 15 amino acids. Membership in each cohort depended on participant-reported clinical history. What was sequenced was PBMCs or T cells enriched from blood (not recorded which). V is TRBV20-1 and J is TRBJ2-3; the match to TRBD2 covers 8 bases. The source of this sequence is a woman between 40 and 55 years old who had recovered from COVID-19. The CDR3 reads CSASLLAVSTDTQYF. CDR3 in DNA: TGCAGTGCTAGTTTACTAGCGGTTAGCACAGATACGCAGTATTTT.